This TCR beta chain was sequenced for a study of blood T cell repertoires in COVID-19. Libraries were prepared by immunoSEQ multiplex PCR; TCRdb keeps only in-frame clonotypes and omits some of them. Of 250,000 or so clones in the sample, about 80% were seen once. CDR1 is LGHDT and CDR2 is YNNKEL in the germline V gene (reference sequence). The V and J ends lost 2 bases and 0 bases respectively, with 19 bases between them. The CDR3 consists of 18 residues. The specimen sequenced was PBMCs or T cells enriched from blood (not recorded which). This sequence originates from a woman aged 40-49 years who had been exposed to COVID-19. The V and J genes are TRBV3-1 (or the pseudogene TRBV3-2) and TRBJ1-1; D is uncertain. The CDR3 loop reads CASSQIWQRNPMNTEAFF. The CDR3 DNA reads TGTGCCAGCAGCCAAATCTGGCAGCGAAATCCGATGAACACTGAAGCTTTCTTT.